Listed below are T cell receptor beta chains from one sample, sequenced in a study of beta chain features in type 1 diabetes. Method: immunoSEQ multiplex PCR; TCRdb's copy keeps in-frame clones and lacks some. The profile shows 200,000 to 250,000 clones, around 13% of them singletons. The specimen sequenced was naive CD4+ T cells from blood. The receptors stem from a man aged 30 to 45 with type 1 diabetes. Both conserved end residues are part of each CDR3. The order of the fields is clone size, D gene, J gene, V gene, CDR3 protein, CDR3 DNA. A D gene is named only where the DNA matches it firmly. Part of the rows lack a size; the others show once, few, many or a class for expanded clones.

>once|TRBD2|TRBJ2-5|TRBV5-4
CASSPGGQQETQYF
TGTGCCAGCAGCCCGGGAGGGCAACAAGAGACCCAGTACTTC
>.|.|TRBJ1-1|TRBV6-1
CASSETGATEAFF
TGTGCCAGCAGTGAAACAGGTGCCACTGAAGCTTTCTTT
>.|.|TRBJ2-4|TRBV5-4
CASSQAGRAKNIQYF
TGTGCCAGCAGCCAAGCGGGCAGAGCCAAAAACATTCAGTACTTC
>.|TRBD1|TRBJ2-2|TRBV5-1
CASSQGSDRGLIVTGELFF
TGCGCCAGCAGCCAAGGGTCGGACAGGGGGCTTATCGTGACCGGGGAGCTGTTTTTT
>few|.|TRBJ2-4|TRBV4-1
CASSQDWSSGNIQYF
TGCGCCAGCAGCCAAGATTGGAGCAGCGGGAACATTCAGTACTTC
>.|TRBD2|TRBJ2-3|TRBV19
CASSGEREGRGTDTQYF
TGTGCCAGTAGTGGAGAGCGGGAGGGCCGGGGCACAGATACGCAGTATTTT
>.|TRBD2|TRBJ2-3|TRBV7-8
CASSSQTSGGTDTQYF
TGTGCCAGCAGCTCCCAGACTAGCGGGGGCACAGATACGCAGTATTTT
>.|.|TRBJ1-1|TRBV18
CASTDRENTEAFF
TGTGCCAGCACAGACAGAGAGAACACTGAAGCTTTCTTT
>few|TRBD2|TRBJ2-5|TRBV4-1
CASSSSGSGETQYF
TGCGCCAGCAGCTCTAGCGGGAGCGGCGAGACCCAGTACTTC
>.|.|TRBJ2-1|TRBV28
CASSLSGYDNEQFF
TGTGCCAGCAGTTTATCGGGGTACGACAATGAGCAGTTCTTC
>.|TRBD1|TRBJ1-1|TRBV5-1
CASSFGTGMNTEAFF
TGCGCCAGCAGCTTTGGGACAGGGATGAACACTGAAGCTTTCTTT
>few|.|TRBJ2-7|TRBV4-1
CASSQQGGGILEQYF
TGCGCCAGCAGCCAACAGGGGGGCGGAATCCTCGAGCAGTACTTC
>few|.|TRBJ2-7|TRBV7-9
CASEGGKSYEQYF
TGTGCCAGCGAGGGGGGGAAGTCCTACGAGCAGTACTTC
>few|.|TRBJ2-7|TRBV7-2
CASSLVIGGAGEQYF
TGTGCCAGCAGCTTAGTTATAGGAGGGGCAGGAGAGCAGTACTTC
>.|TRBD2|TRBJ2-3|TRBV6-6
CASSYGRGSTDTQYF
TGTGCCAGCAGTTACGGGCGGGGGAGCACAGATACGCAGTATTTT
>few|TRBD2|TRBJ2-7|TRBV11-2
CASSLGTGERGGRSYEQYF
TGTGCCAGCAGCCTAGGGACGGGGGAGCGGGGCGGGAGATCCTACGAGCAGTACTTC
>few|TRBD2|TRBJ2-1|TRBV18
CASSPTPGTSGSNEQFF
TGTGCCAGCTCACCTACCCCCGGGACTAGCGGAAGCAATGAGCAGTTCTTC
>.|TRBD1|TRBJ1-1|TRBV27
CASSARQGRTEAFF
TGTGCCAGCAGTGCCCGACAGGGACGGACTGAAGCTTTCTTT
>.|.|TRBJ2-1|TRBV29-1
CSVRKPQGVGNEQFF
TGCAGCGTGCGCAAACCACAGGGTGTGGGCAATGAGCAGTTCTTC
>.|TRBD2|TRBJ2-3|TRBV5-1
CASSLLASGRVTDTQYF
TGCGCCAGCAGCTTGTTGGCTAGCGGGAGGGTCACAGATACGCAGTATTTT
>.|.|TRBJ2-1|TRBV2
CASSEWAGRSYNEQFF
TGTGCCAGCAGTGAGTGGGCGGGCCGCTCCTACAATGAGCAGTTCTTC
>.|TRBD2|TRBJ2-5|TRBV7-6
CASSLARGGAFETQYF
TGTGCCAGCAGCTTAGCGCGCGGGGGGGCCTTTGAGACCCAGTACTTC
>few|.|TRBJ2-3|TRBV20-1
CSADFIDTQYF
TGCAGTGCAGACTTCATTGATACGCAGTATTTT
>few|TRBD1|TRBJ2-5|TRBV4-1
CASSWGQGAETQYF
TGCGCCAGCAGCTGGGGACAGGGTGCCGAGACCCAGTACTTC
>.|.|TRBJ1-4|TRBV18
CASSPNRATNEKLFF
TGTGCCAGCTCACCAAACCGGGCAACTAATGAAAAACTGTTTTTT
>few|TRBD1|TRBJ1-5|TRBV5-1
CASSSGGWNQPQHF
TGCGCCAGCAGCTCAGGGGGCTGGAATCAGCCCCAGCATTTT
>.|.|TRBJ2-5|TRBV10-1
CASSRVRGSWETQYF
TGCGCCAGCAGTCGCGTAAGGGGGTCCTGGGAGACCCAGTACTTC
>.|.|TRBJ2-3|TRBV11-3
CASSLMRGLSSTDTQYF
TGTGCCAGCAGCTTGATGCGGGGCCTCTCCTCCACAGATACGCAGTATTTT
>few|TRBD1|TRBJ1-1|TRBV7-6
CASSPRTGLESEAFF
TGTGCCAGCAGCCCACGGACAGGCCTAGAATCTGAAGCTTTCTTT